Shown below are 9 T cell receptor beta chains from a single sample sequenced in a study of molecular identifiers for immune sequencing clone quantification (dated by TCRdb to between 2018 and 2020). Receptor amplification or capture employed PCR. Instrument on record: Illumina HiSeq 4000. The public reads were quality trimmed at Q25 with fastp and then assembled into clones with MiXCR by TCRdb, keeping productive beta chains. Under each unique CDR3 protein, matching rows form one entry showing the most common genes and DNA. The sample includes about 640,000 distinct CDR3 sequences, with just under 20% observed a single time. Clones ranked in the top ten supply roughly 0.83% of the sample. Sequencing used naive CD8+ T cells from blood, with Jurkat cell RNA spiked in. The sample's cell subset or site label, decoded: FACS-sorted CD8+CD4-CCR7+CD45RA+ naive T cells. The receptors here all came from a human donor in good health. Some libraries in this study had Jurkat cell RNA spiked in.

This clonotype was recorded many times. The chain couples TRBV12-3 or TRBV12-4 to TRBJ1-3, with D unclear. There are 15 residues in the CDR3. Deletions cut 6 bases from V and 2 bases from J, with 14 bases between. The CDR3 region is CASSQAGIPGNTIYF. The CDR3 nucleotides read TGTGCCAGCAGCCAAGCGGGGATCCCTGGAAACACCATATATTTT.

The sample holds a few counts of this clonotype. The chain links TRBV11-2 to TRBJ2-5, with TRBD1 as a possible D gene (6 bases). The V gene's germline CDR1 is SGHAT and CDR2 FQNNGV. V gave up 5 bases and J gave up 7 bases, with 14 bases separating them. CDR3 size: 13 residues. CDR3 residues: CASSRTGSGTQYF. CDR3 DNA: TGTGCCAGCAGCCGAACAGGGAGCGGGACCCAGTACTTC. Full variable domain (rest looked up from reference TRBV11-2 and TRBJ2-5): EAGVAQSPRYKIIEKRQSVAFWCNPISGHATLYWYQQILGQGPKLLIQFQNNGVVDDSQLPKDRFSAERLKGVDSTLKIQPAKLEDSAVYLCASSRTGSGTQYFGPGTRLLVL.

This clonotype was seen repeatedly, ten times or more. The chain is built from TRBV4-1 and TRBJ2-7; 7 nucleotides align to TRBD1. This CDR3 has 15 residues. Germline V gene lookup returns CDR1 MGHRA and CDR2 YSYEKL. Trimming cost V 1 base and J 2 bases; bases outside gene matches: 5. This chain's CDR3 is CASSQGVGGTYEQYF. In DNA, the CDR3 is TGCGCCAGCAGCCAAGGAGTAGGGGGCACCTACGAGCAGTACTTC.

This clonotype was detected many times. The V gene is TRBV12-5, the J gene TRBJ1-1; D is uncertain. The length of the CDR3 is 11 residues. Trimming shortened V by 0 bases and J by 11 bases, and 7 bases separated the two germline ends. In germline, CDR1 is LGHNT, CDR2 FRNRAP. DNA for the CDR3: TGTGCTAGTGGTTTGGTACCCAGGGCTTTCTTT. Translation: CASGLVPRAFF.

The gene calls are TRBV27 and TRBJ2-1; no definite D call. The ends were cut back, 4 bases at V and 1 base at J, with 14 bases in the middle. From germline, CDR1 is MNHEY and CDR2 SMNVEV (reference sequence). The CDR3 totals 16 residues. The CDR3 region has the DNA TGTGCCAGCAGTTCGGACCCGGAAGGGTCCTACAATGAGCAGTTCTTC. This encodes CASSSDPEGSYNEQFF.

This clonotype was seen repeatedly, ten times or more. The junction and the germline gene differ at one end; a read error may be behind it. The CDR3 sequence is CTSSPESADYEQYF. CDR3 sequence (DNA): TGTACCAGCAGCCCAGAAAGTGCAGATTACGAGCAGTACTTC. J is TRBJ2-7 and V is TRBV7-9; D gene unclear. Germline V gene sequence: CDR1 SEHNR, CDR2 FQNEAQ (reference sequence). This CDR3 comprises 14 residues.

The rearrangement links TRBV7-2 to TRBJ2-7; 7 bases are a match to TRBD2. The CDR3 covers 15 residues. V was clipped by 3 bases and J by 2 bases; unmatched bases: 7. The germline V gene has CDR1 SGHTA and CDR2 FQGNSA. The CDR3 nucleotides read TGTGCCAGCAGCTTTCATCTAGCGGAGGCCTACGAGCAGTACTTC. Protein product: CASSFHLAEAYEQYF.

This chain links TRBV19 with TRBJ1-2; 8 nucleotides agree with TRBD1. This CDR3 region has 13 residues. Germline trimming cut 5 bases from V and 3 bases from J; bases unmatched to any gene: 2. Germline-derived CDR1 and CDR2 are LNHDA and SQIVND (reference sequence). The CDR3 here is CASSVQGDYGYTF. DNA of the CDR3: TGTGCCAGTAGTGTACAGGGGGACTATGGCTACACCTTC.

This clonotype was recorded at least ten times. The chain joins TRBV7-8 to TRBJ2-7, with 11 bases fitting TRBD2. Trimming removed 5 bases from V and 3 bases from J; junction bases left unmatched: 6. This CDR3 has 15 amino acids. In germline, CDR1 is SGHVS, CDR2 FQNEAQ. The CDR3 loop is CASSGGGTSGYEQYF. The DNA for the CDR3 is TGTGCCAGCAGCGGGGGGGGGACTAGCGGCTACGAGCAGTACTTC.